This is a list of T cell receptor beta chains from one sample in a study of graft-versus-host responses after intestinal transplantation. The repertoire was sequenced with immunoSEQ multiplex PCR; TCRdb's copy has only in-frame clones and lacks some. The data show roughly 90,000 clones, about 88% seen once. These receptors lack a known antigen. Source: unstimulated CD4+ T cells sorted from spleen or lymph node cells, taken before transplant. These receptors all come from a human donor who was the organ donor for an intestinal transplant. CDR3s leave out the opening cysteine and the closing phenylalanine or tryptophan. The size entry is marked missing in some rows and otherwise reads once, few, many or a size class.

len	abundance	v_gene	CDR3aa
12	once	TRBV5-1	ASSLEGANEKLF
14	.	TRBV9	ASSEGGQTANYGYT
12	.	TRBV28	ASSPTGAGQPQH
14	.	TRBV5-1	ASSLIGQGAGYGYT
12	.	TRBV9	ASSQNSGYNEQF
13	.	TRBV9	ASSVAARVWEKLF
11	.	TRBV6-5	ASSREVRAEAF
13	.	TRBV7-2	ASSSDRAFPDGYT
13	.	TRBV6-1	ATRRTRGPGETQY
13	.	TRBV5-1	ASRRDSDSGNTIY
14	.	TRBV2	ASSRFGTAFNTEAF
18	.	TRBV15	ATSRDKRPPTGGSVYEQY
14	once	TRBV11-2	ASSLWTSGGTGELF
14	.	TRBV5-1	ASRARPGQGGGEQY
12	medium-sized	TRBV5-1	ASSSQGANEKLF
13	.	TRBV28	ASSPRTGMNTEAF
13	.	TRBV2	ASTRDRSRLREQF
15	.	TRBV23-1	ASSHGTSAQFTYEQY
15	once	TRBV19	ASSSSRGAGVQETQY
13	.	TRBV5-1	ASSLASGDSYEQY
11	.	TRBV19	ASSLVAYNEQF
11	.	TRBV5-6	ASRSGPEGTQY
13	.	TRBV18	ASSPLRAGDYGYT
13	.	TRBV25-1	ASSATGRYEETQY
14	.	TRBV27	ASNPSGTGGAKGYT
12	.	TRBV19	ASRDKVFTDTQY